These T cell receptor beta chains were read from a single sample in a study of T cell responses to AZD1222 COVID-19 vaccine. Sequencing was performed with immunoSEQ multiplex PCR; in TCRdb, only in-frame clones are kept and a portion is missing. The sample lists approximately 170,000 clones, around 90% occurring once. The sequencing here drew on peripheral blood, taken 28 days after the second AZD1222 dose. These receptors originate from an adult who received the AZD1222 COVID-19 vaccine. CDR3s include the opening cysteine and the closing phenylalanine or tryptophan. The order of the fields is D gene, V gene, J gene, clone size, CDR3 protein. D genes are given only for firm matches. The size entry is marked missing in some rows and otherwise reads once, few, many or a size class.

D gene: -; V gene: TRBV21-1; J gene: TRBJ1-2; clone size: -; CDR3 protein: CASSSPGGMGGTNYGYTF
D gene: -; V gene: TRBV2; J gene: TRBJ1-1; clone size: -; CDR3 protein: CASNLRRATEAFF
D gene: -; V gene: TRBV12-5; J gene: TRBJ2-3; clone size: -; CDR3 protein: CASGLPLIQGSDTQYF
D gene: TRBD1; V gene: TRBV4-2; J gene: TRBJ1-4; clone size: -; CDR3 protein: CASSQDLGQGDEKLFF
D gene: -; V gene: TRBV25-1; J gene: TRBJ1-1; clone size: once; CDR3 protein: CASSVGGEGVGTEAFF
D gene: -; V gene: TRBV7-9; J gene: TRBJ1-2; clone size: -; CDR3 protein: CASSPGLPYGYTF
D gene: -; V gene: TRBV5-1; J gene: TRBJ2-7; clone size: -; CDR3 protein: CASSLARTMSYEQYF
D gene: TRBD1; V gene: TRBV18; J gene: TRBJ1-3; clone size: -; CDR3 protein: CASSEGTGAGNTIYF
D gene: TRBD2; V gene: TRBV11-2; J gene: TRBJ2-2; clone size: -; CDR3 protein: CASSFPGGLTGELFF
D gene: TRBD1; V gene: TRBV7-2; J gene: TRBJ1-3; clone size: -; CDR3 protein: CASSQQGAGNTIYF
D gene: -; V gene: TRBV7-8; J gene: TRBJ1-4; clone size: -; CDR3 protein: CASSLTATNEKLFF
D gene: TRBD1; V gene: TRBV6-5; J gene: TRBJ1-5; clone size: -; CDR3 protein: CASSFGTGAEQPQHF
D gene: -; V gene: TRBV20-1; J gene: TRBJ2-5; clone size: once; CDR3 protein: CSAELETQYF
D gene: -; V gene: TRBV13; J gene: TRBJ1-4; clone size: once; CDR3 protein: CASSYPWGEEKLFF
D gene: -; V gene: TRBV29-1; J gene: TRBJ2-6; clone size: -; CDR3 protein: CSVASSGANVLTF
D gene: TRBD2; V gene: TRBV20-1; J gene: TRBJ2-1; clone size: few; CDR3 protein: CSASLPSGGGNEQFF
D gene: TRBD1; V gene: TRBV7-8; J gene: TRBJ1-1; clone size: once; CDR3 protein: CASSLGQLNTEAFF
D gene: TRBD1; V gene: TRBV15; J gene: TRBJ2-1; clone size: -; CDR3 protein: CATSRDKGAVNEQFF
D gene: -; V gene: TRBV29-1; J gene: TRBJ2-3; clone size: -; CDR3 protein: CSVRGLTDTQYF
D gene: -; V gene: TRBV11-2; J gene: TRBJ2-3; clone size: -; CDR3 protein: CASSPQKRDTQYF
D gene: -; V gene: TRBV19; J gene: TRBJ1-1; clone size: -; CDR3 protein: CASRLSDWSLGEAFF
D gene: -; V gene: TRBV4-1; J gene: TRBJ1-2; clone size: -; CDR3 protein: CASSQVGDGYGYTF
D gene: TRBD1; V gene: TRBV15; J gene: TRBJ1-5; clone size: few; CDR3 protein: CATSLTVQGHNQPQHF
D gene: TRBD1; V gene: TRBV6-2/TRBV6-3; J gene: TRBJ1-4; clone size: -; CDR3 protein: CASSPGTGGNEKLFF
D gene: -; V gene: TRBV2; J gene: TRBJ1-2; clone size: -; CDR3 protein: CASRSEGGGYTF
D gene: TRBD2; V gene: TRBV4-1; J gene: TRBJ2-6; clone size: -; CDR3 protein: CASSREGSGANVLTF
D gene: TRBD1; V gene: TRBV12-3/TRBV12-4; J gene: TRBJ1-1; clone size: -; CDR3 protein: CASTLDREAFF
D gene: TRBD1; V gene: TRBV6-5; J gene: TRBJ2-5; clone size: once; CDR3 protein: CAIQRGQGLRETQYF
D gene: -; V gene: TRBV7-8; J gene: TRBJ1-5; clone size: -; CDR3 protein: CASSVQSLGQPQHF
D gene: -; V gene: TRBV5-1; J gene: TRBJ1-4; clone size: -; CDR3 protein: CASSLAFTTNEKLFF
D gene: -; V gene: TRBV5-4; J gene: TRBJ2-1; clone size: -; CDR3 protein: CASSPDNEQFF
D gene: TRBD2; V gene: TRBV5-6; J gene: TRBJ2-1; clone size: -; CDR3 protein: CASSLSASGVYNEQFF